These 19 T cell receptor beta chains were all obtained from the same sample, sequenced in a study of cytomegalovirus exposure and HLA in healthy donors. Libraries were prepared by immunoSEQ multiplex PCR; TCRdb keeps only in-frame clonotypes and omits some of them. The data contain roughly 180,000 clones, 86% of them singletons. Material: PBMCs. These TCRs come from a man aged 25 to 40 in good health and CMV-seropositive.

The CDR3 sequence is CATRRGYSYEQYF. CDR3 nucleotides: TGTGCCACCAGGCGCGGTTACTCCTACGAGCAGTACTTC. V is TRBV15 and J is TRBJ2-7; D unresolved. The germline gives CDR1 LNHNV, CDR2 YYDKDF (reference sequence). This CDR3 spans 13 amino acids. The V gene lost 6 bases and the J gene lost 0 bases, with 9 bases spanning the gap.

This clone came up a few times. The chain combines TRBV9 with TRBJ2-3; 10 nucleotides align to TRBD1. Trimming removed 2 bases from V and 4 bases from J; junction bases left unmatched: 4. The CDR3 sequence is 15 residues long. CDR1 is SGDLS, CDR2 YYNGEE, per germline. The CDR3 region is CASSVWDRGSDTQYF. The CDR3 nucleotides are TGTGCCAGCAGCGTTTGGGACAGGGGATCAGATACGCAGTATTTT.

This clone was detected once. The gene calls are TRBV11-1 and TRBJ1-5; no clear D gene. This CDR3 region has 13 residues. Germline V gene sequence: CDR1 SGHAT, CDR2 FQDESV (reference sequence). The V end was cut by 1 base, the J end by 6 bases, with 7 bases between. The CDR3 spells CASSLDGIQPQHF. Written as DNA, the CDR3 is TGTGCCAGCAGCTTAGACGGAATTCAGCCCCAGCATTTT.

The V and J genes are TRBV11-3 and TRBJ2-5; D gene unclear. Germline V gives CDR1 SGHNT, CDR2 YENEEA. V was shortened by 1 base and J by 0 bases, with 9 bases between the two germline ends. The CDR3 extends over 15 amino acids. CDR3 residues: CASSLAHPYQETQYF. The CDR3 DNA follows: TGTGCCAGCAGCTTAGCACACCCGTACCAAGAGACCCAGTACTTC.

J is TRBJ1-2 and V is TRBV28; D is ambiguous. V lost 7 bases and J 4 bases, leaving 19 bases between the germline ends. CDR1 MDHEN and CDR2 SYDVKM come from the germline V gene. The CDR3 runs 15 residues. The CDR3 sequence: CASNRPWSGSYGYTF. The CDR3 DNA follows: TGTGCCAGCAACCGTCCGTGGTCGGGGAGCTATGGCTACACCTTC.

The chain combines TRBV7-8 with TRBJ2-3, with no clear D. The V gene's germline CDR1 is SGHVS and CDR2 FQNEAQ. The V end was cut by 3 bases, the J end by 4 bases, with 14 bases between. The CDR3 has 15 amino acids. The CDR3 is CASSFFGRTADTQYF. CDR3 nucleotide sequence: TGTGCCAGCAGCTTCTTCGGCAGGACGGCAGATACGCAGTATTTT.

The chain recombines TRBV10-3 with TRBJ2-7; D unresolved. V shed 3 bases and J shed 3 bases, with 9 bases lying between them. CDR3 length equals 13 residues. Germline CDR1 is ENHRY and CDR2 is SYGVKD. CDR3 bases: TGTGCCATCAGTGACCCCTCCGGCTACGAGCAGTACTTC. Its protein is CAISDPSGYEQYF.

The chain couples TRBV6-5 to TRBJ1-2; 9 nucleotides align to TRBD1. Germline V gene data show CDR1 as MNHEY and CDR2 as SVGAGI. Trimming cost V 5 bases and J 5 bases; bases outside gene matches: 6. The CDR3 covers 14 residues. CDR3: CASSPGQGGYGYTF. The CDR3 coding sequence is TGTGCCAGCAGTCCGGGACAGGGTGGGTATGGCTACACCTTC.

The chain employs TRBV9 and TRBJ2-3; 9 nucleotides match TRBD2. Per the germline V gene, CDR1 is SGDLS and CDR2 is YYNGEE. J was trimmed by 1 base and V by 2 bases; bases with no gene match: 5. CDR3 length equals 16 residues. This chain's CDR3 is CASSVIAGAGTDTQYF. Written as DNA, the CDR3 is TGTGCCAGCAGCGTGATAGCGGGAGCGGGCACAGATACGCAGTATTTT.

This clone was counted at least ten times. The chain couples TRBV5-5 to TRBJ1-5; perhaps TRBD1 as D (5 bases). Trimming left V 0 bases short and J 9 bases short, with 16 bases between. Germline V gene lookup returns CDR1 SGHKS and CDR2 YYEKEE (reference sequence). This CDR3 contains 15 residues. CDR3 sequence reads: CASSLGDSTTRPQHF. Written as DNA, the CDR3 is TGTGCCAGCAGCTTGGGCGACAGCACCACAAGGCCCCAGCATTTT.

The chain joins TRBV5-6 to TRBJ2-7, with 8 bases identical to TRBD2. The junction had 6 bases not matched to a gene; V was cut back by 6 bases and J by 4 bases. This CDR3 is built from 13 residues. The V gene's germline CDR1 is SGHDT and CDR2 YYEEEE. In nucleotides, the CDR3 is TGTGCCAGCAACCACGGGAGGGGGTACGAGCAGTACTTC. Its protein is CASNHGRGYEQYF. Looking up the rest from reference TRBV5-6 and TRBJ2-7 gives the full variable domain: DAGVTQSPTHLIKTRGQQVTLRCSPKSGHDTVSWYQQALGQGPQFIFQYYEEEERQRGNFPDRFSGHQFPNYSSELNVNALLLGDSALYLCASNHGRGYEQYFGPGTRLTVT.

In this sample, this clone turned up a few times. This chain connects TRBV20-1 to TRBJ1-1; D is undetermined. CDR1 and CDR2 (germline): DFQATT, SNEGSKA (reference sequence). This CDR3 is built from 11 residues. Deletions cut 6 bases from V and 1 base from J, with 6 bases between. The CDR3 loop is CSAAGNTEAFF. DNA of the CDR3: TGCAGTGCGGCGGGGAACACTGAAGCTTTCTTT.

The table lists this clone with a few counts. The J gene is TRBJ2-1, the V gene TRBV7-2; D might be TRBD2 (6 bases). Germline lookup yields CDR1 SGHTA and CDR2 FQGNSA. The V end was cut by 5 bases, the J end by 3 bases, with 14 bases between. The CDR3 loop spans 15 amino acids. DNA for the CDR3: TGTGCCAGCAGCCGAACAGCCGGGAGCTACAATGAGCAGTTCTTC. Translated, it gives CASSRTAGSYNEQFF. Filled out from reference TRBV7-2 and TRBJ2-1, the complete variable domain reads GAGVSQSPSNKVTEKGKDVELRCDPISGHTALYWYRQSLGQGLEFLIYFQGNSAPDKSGLPSDRFSAERTGGSVSTLTIQRTQQEDSAVYLCASSRTAGSYNEQFFGPGTRLTVL.

In this sample, this clone turned up once. The CDR3 sequence: CASSVVGGGELFF. The CDR3 DNA reads TGTGCCAGCAGCGTAGTCGGAGGCGGGGAGCTGTTTTTT. The V gene is TRBV9, the J gene TRBJ2-2; D possibly corresponds to TRBD2 (5 bases). The germline V gene has CDR1 SGDLS and CDR2 YYNGEE. The CDR3 consists of 13 residues. The V gene lost 0 bases and the J gene lost 7 bases, with 7 bases spanning the gap.

This clone appeared a single time. J is TRBJ2-5 and V is TRBV5-5; TRBD1 matches 7 bases. Germline trimming cut 5 bases from V and 5 bases from J; bases unmatched to any gene: 12. CDR3 size: 15 residues. Germline V lookup: CDR1 SGHKS, CDR2 YYEKEE (reference sequence). CDR3 nucleotides: TGTGCCAGCAGTTACCTTGGACAGGCGGAGGAGACCCAGTACTTC. Translation gives CASSYLGQAEETQYF.

The V gene is TRBV10-3, the J gene TRBJ1-2; D may be TRBD1 (6 bases). The germline V gene has CDR1 ENHRY and CDR2 SYGVKD. V shed 10 bases and J shed 6 bases, with 30 bases lying between them. The CDR3 has 17 amino acids. The CDR3 loop is CATDSLTGGTAAHGYTF. The CDR3 DNA follows: TGTGCCACCGACAGCTTGACAGGAGGAACCGCCGCGCATGGCTACACCTTC.

The rearrangement links TRBV7-8 to TRBJ2-1; the D gene is possibly TRBD1 (6 bases). The ends were cut back, 3 bases at V and 7 bases at J, with 10 bases in the middle. Germline V gene sequence: CDR1 SGHVS, CDR2 FQNEAQ. There are 13 residues in the CDR3. CDR3 sequence: CASSFNRVNEQFF. The CDR3 DNA sequence: TGTGCCAGCAGCTTTAACAGGGTAAATGAGCAGTTCTTC.

The chain is built from TRBV28 and TRBJ1-5; D gene uncertain. The germline gives CDR1 MDHEN, CDR2 SYDVKM. Trimming cost V 3 bases and J 0 bases, with 12 bases left between them. This CDR3 spans 16 amino acids. The CDR3 sequence: CASSFDKDYSNQPQHF. CDR3 DNA sequence: TGTGCCAGCAGTTTTGATAAGGATTATAGCAATCAGCCCCAGCATTTT. Full variable domain (remainder filled in from reference TRBV28 and TRBJ1-5): DVKVTQSSRYLVKRTGEKVFLECVQDMDHENMFWYRQDPGLGLRLIYFSYDVKMKEKGDIPEGYSVSREKKERFSLILESASTNQTSMYLCASSFDKDYSNQPQHFGDGTRLSIL.

This chain links TRBV28 with TRBJ2-7; D remains unclear. Germline CDR1 MDHEN, CDR2 SYDVKM. V was trimmed by 1 base and J by 3 bases, leaving 10 bases between them. The CDR3 covers 14 residues. This chain's CDR3 is CASSLSGDVYEQYF. For the CDR3, the DNA is TGTGCCAGCAGTTTATCCGGAGACGTCTACGAGCAGTACTTC.